This T cell receptor beta chain was observed in a study of T cells in Graves' hyperthyroidism and ophthalmopathy. RNA transcripts were the template for amplifying TCR beta CDR3 regions. First-round RT-PCR with HTBI primers amplified the TCR CDR3 region. TCRdb passed the multiplex PCR reads through MiXCR, listing each CDR3 protein once. The sample lists about 300,000 distinct CDR3 sequences, 20% to 30% occurring once. This clonotype has only a few counts. CDR3 size: 15 residues. Germline assignment: CDR1 DFQATT and CDR2 SNEGSKA (reference sequence). Trimming pared 0 bases from V and 5 bases from J, leaving 16 bases between.

The receptor was derived from a man aged 35 to 55 with Graves' hyperthyroidism that later progressed to Graves' ophthalmopathy. Sequenced input: blood. V is TRBV20-1 and J is TRBJ2-5, with D maybe TRBD2 (5 bases). In DNA form, the CDR3 reads TGCAGTGCTAGAGATAGTGGGAGAATGAGTGAGACCCAGTACTTC. It yields the protein CSARDSGRMSETQYF.